This TCR beta chain appears in the sequencing data of a study of blood T cell repertoires in COVID-19. CDR1 MNHEY and CDR2 SVGAGI come from the germline V gene. This CDR3 is built from 14 residues. Trimming left V 7 bases short and J 8 bases short, with 20 bases between. Sequencing used immunoSEQ multiplex PCR; TCRdb keeps in-frame clones, though not all of them. The table includes roughly 200,000 clones, about four fifths detected once. This clonotype originated in a man aged 50 or older with active or convalescent COVID-19. Sequenced material: peripheral blood. The rearrangement links TRBV6-5 to TRBJ1-2; D possibly corresponds to TRBD1 (5 bases). The CDR3 protein is CASTLGQGSSGYTF. CDR3 sequence (DNA): TGTGCCAGCACTCTAGGGCAGGGATCGTCCGGCTACACCTTC.